This T cell receptor beta chain was profiled in a study of cytomegalovirus exposure and HLA in healthy donors. Study overall: The 95 to 150 validation repertoires used the same platform as the approximately 700 first-cohort repertoires, a later analysis reported.

Libraries were prepared by immunoSEQ multiplex PCR; TCRdb keeps only in-frame clonotypes and omits some of them. The table lists more than 85,000 clones, roughly nine tenths of them singletons. Trimming took 6 bases from V and 1 from J; bases not matched to a gene: 4. The germline gives CDR1 SNHLY, CDR2 FYNNEI. The CDR3 runs 15 residues. It was the approximately 120-subject validation cohort, separate from the approximately 700-subject first cohort, to which the donors belonged. Study-level findings and limits: A few of the chains that were CMV-associated were confirmed in vitro to be specific for CMV antigens. Reportedly, cytomegalovirus status was diagnosed with high sensitivity and specificity.

Concerning this clone: Its antigen remains unknown.

The chain joins TRBV2 to TRBJ1-4, with TRBD1 identical over 8 bases. The material sequenced was PBMCs. The TCR originated in a woman younger than 30 in good health and CMV-seronegative. The CDR3 DNA is TGTGCCAGCAGCAAAACAGGGGGAACTAATGAAAAACTGTTTTTT. This encodes CASSKTGGTNEKLFF.